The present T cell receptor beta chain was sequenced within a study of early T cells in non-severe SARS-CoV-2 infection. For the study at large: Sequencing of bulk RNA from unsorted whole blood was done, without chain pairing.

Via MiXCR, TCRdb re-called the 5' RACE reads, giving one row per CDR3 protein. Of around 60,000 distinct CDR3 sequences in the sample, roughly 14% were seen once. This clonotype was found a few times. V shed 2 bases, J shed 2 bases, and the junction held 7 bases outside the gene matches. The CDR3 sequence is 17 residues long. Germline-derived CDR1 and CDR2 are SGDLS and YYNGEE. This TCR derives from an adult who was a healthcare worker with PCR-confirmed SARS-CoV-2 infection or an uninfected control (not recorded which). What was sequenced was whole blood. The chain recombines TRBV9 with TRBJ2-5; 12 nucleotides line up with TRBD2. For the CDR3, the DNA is TGTGCCAGCAGCGTCTCTACTAGCGGGGGGCTTCAAGAGACCCAGTACTTC. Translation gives CASSVSTSGGLQETQYF.